This TCR beta chain was recovered during a study of cytomegalovirus exposure and HLA in healthy donors. Notes on this clone: As yet, its antigen is unknown.

V trimming: 8 bases; J trimming: 11 bases; junction bases outside the gene matches: 10. The length of the CDR3 is 13 residues. From germline, CDR1 is SNHLY and CDR2 FYNNEI. Primers: 60 Vbeta forward and 13 Jbeta reverse. Clones were read by immunoSEQ multiplex PCR, and TCRdb kept only the in-frame ones, dropping some. The sample lists approximately 170,000 clones; more than 60% were seen once. Regarding the study as a whole: Among donors in an Asian-associated ancestry cluster, a later analysis reportedly found fewer N-insertions than the roughly 680-donor mean.

This chain links TRBV2 with TRBJ2-4; 9 bases agree with TRBD1. Source material: PBMCs. This sequence was found in a male donor in good health and CMV-seronegative. In DNA, the CDR3 is TGTGCCAGCGAGGACAGGGGTCTTGGGGTTCAGTACTTC. Encoded protein: CASEDRGLGVQYF.